The 24 T cell receptor beta chains presented below share a single source sample, sequenced in a study of T cells in localized non-small cell lung cancer. Here immunoSEQ multiplex PCR was the method, and the copy in TCRdb shows in-frame clones only, minus some. The repertoire holds fewer than 40,000 clones, with about 85% as singletons. Sequenced material: peripheral blood mononuclear cells, taken before any cancer treatment. The receptors stem from a man between 40 and 69 years old with stage III lung adenocarcinoma.

The chain recombines TRBV27 with TRBJ2-7; either TRBD1 or TRBD2 may fit D (5 bases each). The CDR3 has 13 amino acids. The V gene lost 1 base and the J gene lost 6 bases, with 10 bases spanning the gap. Germline-derived CDR1 and CDR2 are MNHEY and SMNVEV (reference sequence). CDR3 nucleotides: TGTGCCAGCAGTTTATTCGATGGGGGCGAGCAGTACTTC. This codes for CASSLFDGGEQYF.

In this sample, this clone turned up a few times. The chain carries TRBV5-5 and TRBJ2-1; D not certain. In germline, CDR1 is SGHKS, CDR2 YYEKEE (reference sequence). The CDR3 is 15 amino acids. Trimming took 4 bases from V and 0 from J, leaving 11 bases between them. The CDR3, as DNA: TGTGCCAGCAGCAGAGGTTCGAGCTCCTACAATGAGCAGTTCTTC. Translating it yields CASSRGSSSYNEQFF.

The chain couples TRBV11-2 to TRBJ2-3; TRBD2 matches at 11 bases. This CDR3 has 19 residues. Trimming cost V 1 base and J 3 bases; bases outside gene matches: 12. CDR1 is SGHAT, CDR2 FQNNGV, per germline. DNA for the CDR3: TGTGCCAGCAGCTTAGTGGGTAGCGGGGGGGCCAAGTTAACAGATACGCAGTATTTT. Amino acid sequence: CASSLVGSGGAKLTDTQYF.

In nucleotides, the CDR3 is TGTGCCAGCAGTGAGACAGGGGACTATGGCTACACCTTC. It translates to CASSETGDYGYTF. The J gene is TRBJ1-2, the V gene TRBV2; TRBD1 aligns across 8 bases. CDR3 size: 13 residues. V shed 3 bases and J 3 bases; nucleotides not matched to a gene: 0. Germline CDR1 and CDR2: SNHLY and FYNNEI.

In the case of this clone: This sample also contains other DNA sequences that code for the same CDR3. The V call is TRBV6-6, the J call TRBJ1-2; TRBD1 is a possible D gene (6 bases). The CDR3 runs to 15 residues. Germline V gene lookup returns CDR1 MNHNY and CDR2 SVGAGI (reference sequence). The V end lost 0 bases, the J end lost 8 bases, and 16 bases lay between the germline ends. The CDR3 loop reads CASSYSTGGGGGYTF. DNA for the CDR3: TGTGCCAGCAGTTACTCAACCGGGGGCGGGGGAGGCTACACCTTC.

The genes are TRBV7-2 and TRBJ2-7, with 8 bases that match TRBD2. CDR3 length: 15 residues. Trimming took 1 base from V and 6 from J; bases not matched to a gene: 8. Germline V CDR1 and CDR2: SGHTA, FQGNSA. The CDR3 DNA sequence: TGTGCCAGCAGCTTAGAAGCGGGGGCCCTCGGCGAGCAGTACTTC. Translating it yields CASSLEAGALGEQYF.

The genes are TRBV7-8 and TRBJ1-5, with D perhaps TRBD1 (5 bases). V lost 3 bases and J lost 0, with 12 bases in between. This CDR3 contains 16 residues. Germline CDR1 is SGHVS and CDR2 is FQNEAQ. CDR3 DNA: TGTGCCAGCAGCTTTACGACAGTCTATAGCAATCAGCCCCAGCATTTT. This encodes CASSFTTVYSNQPQHF.

This sequence joins TRBV30 and TRBJ1-4, with D perhaps matching TRBD1 (6 bases). The CDR3 runs 14 residues. The germline V gene has CDR1 GTSNPN and CDR2 SVGIG (reference sequence). Deletions cut 4 bases from V and 3 bases from J, with 12 bases between. DNA of the CDR3: TGTGCCTGGAAGAGGGACAACTCTAATGAAAAACTGTTTTTT. This gives the protein CAWKRDNSNEKLFF.

This chain connects TRBV18 to TRBJ2-1; D assignment may be TRBD1 or TRBD2 (5 bases each). CDR1 KGHSH and CDR2 LQKENI come from the germline V gene. CDR3 length equals 15 residues. V was trimmed by 5 bases and J by 3 bases, leaving 14 bases between them. The CDR3 reads CASSTGRGNYNEQFF. For the CDR3, the DNA is TGTGCCAGCTCAACAGGACGAGGGAACTACAATGAGCAGTTCTTC. The full variable domain, rest sourced from reference TRBV18 and TRBJ2-1, is NAGVMQNPRHLVRRRGQEARLRCSPMKGHSHVYWYRQLPEEGLKFMVYLQKENIIDESGMPKERFSAEFPKEGPSILRIQQVVRGDSAAYFCASSTGRGNYNEQFFGPGTRLTVL.

The chain has TRBV18 and TRBJ2-5; D is possibly TRBD1 (6 bases). CDR1 is KGHSH, CDR2 LQKENI, per germline. Trimming stripped 3 bases from V and 2 bases from J, with 16 bases between. There are 16 residues in the CDR3. The chain's CDR3 is CASSPQGRVTQETQYF. In DNA form, the CDR3 reads TGTGCCAGCTCACCCCAGGGGCGGGTAACTCAAGAGACCCAGTACTTC.

The CDR3 loop is CASSFRHGNTIYF. DNA for the CDR3: TGTGCCAGCAGTTTTCGACATGGAAACACCATATATTTT. V gene TRBV27 combines with J gene TRBJ1-3; D remains unclear. CDR3 length: 13 amino acids. The V end was cut by 3 bases, the J end by 3 bases, with 6 bases between. CDR1 and CDR2 (germline): MNHEY, SMNVEV (reference sequence).

V and J are TRBV28 and TRBJ1-1, with D unclear. The CDR3 length is 12 residues. CDR1 MDHEN and CDR2 SYDVKM come from the germline V gene. The V end was cut by 7 bases, the J end by 10 bases, with 16 bases between. The CDR3 reads CASTTFRGLAFF. CDR3 coding DNA: TGTGCCAGCACCACTTTTCGGGGATTAGCTTTCTTT.

This clone has more than one count but fewer than ten. The chain combines TRBV11-2 with TRBJ2-7, with D perhaps TRBD1 or TRBD2 (6 bases each). Germline V gene data show CDR1 as SGHAT and CDR2 as FQNNGV. This CDR3 is built from 16 residues. Trimming pared 5 bases from V and 0 bases from J, leaving 17 bases between. CDR3 in DNA: TGTGCCAGCAGCATAAGGGGGGAGACAGGCTCCTACGAGCAGTACTTC. Protein sequence: CASSIRGETGSYEQYF.

This clone has only one observation. The rearrangement joins TRBV15 to TRBJ1-3; D is undetermined. CDR3 size: 16 residues. Germline CDR1 is LNHNV and CDR2 is YYDKDF (reference sequence). V was pared by 1 base and J by 0 bases, with 10 bases between. Written as DNA, the CDR3 is TGTGCCACCAGCAGAGTGAAGGCTAGCTCTGGAAACACCATATATTTT. Translated: CATSRVKASSGNTIYF.

In DNA, the CDR3 is TGTGCCAGCAGTTTATTCCGACTAGCGGGCACCGGGGAGCTGTTTTTT. Protein: CASSLFRLAGTGELFF. The chain is built from TRBV28 and TRBJ2-2; the match to TRBD2 covers 10 bases. V lost 1 base, J lost 4 bases, and 3 bases stayed unmatched. This CDR3 region has 16 residues. Germline values: CDR1 MDHEN, CDR2 SYDVKM. Together with reference TRBV28 and TRBJ2-2, the CDR3 gives the full variable domain: DVKVTQSSRYLVKRTGEKVFLECVQDMDHENMFWYRQDPGLGLRLIYFSYDVKMKEKGDIPEGYSVSREKKERFSLILESASTNQTSMYLCASSLFRLAGTGELFFGEGSRLTVL.

This chain connects TRBV25-1 to TRBJ1-2, with a tentative D call TRBD1 (5 bases). CDR3 length: 13 residues. V dropped 7 bases and J dropped 7 bases, with 16 bases sitting between them. The germline V gene encodes CDR1 MGHDK and CDR2 SYGVNS. The CDR3 region has the DNA TGTGCCAGCACTCGGGGCGGGTCGGGTGGCTACACCTTC. This translates into CASTRGGSGGYTF.

This chain connects TRBV6-5 to TRBJ2-7; 10 bases fit TRBD2. V was clipped by 2 bases and J by 5 bases; unmatched bases: 3. Germline V gene data show CDR1 as MNHEY and CDR2 as SVGAGI. The CDR3 loop spans 14 amino acids. The CDR3 protein is CASSYLAGVNEQYF. CDR3 nucleotide sequence: TGTGCCAGCAGTTACCTAGCGGGGGTGAACGAGCAGTACTTC.

The genes are TRBV5-6 and TRBJ2-6, with D uncertain. This CDR3 comprises 18 residues. Trimming removed 1 base at V and 4 bases at J, with 18 bases between. From germline, CDR1 is SGHDT and CDR2 YYEEEE. The CDR3 DNA sequence: TGTGCCAGCAGCTTGAAGGGCTTTCGCTCTAGGGGGGCCAACGTCCTGACTTTC. Its protein product is CASSLKGFRSRGANVLTF.

V gene TRBV6-5 combines with J gene TRBJ2-5, with D unresolved. V was pared by 6 bases and J by 5 bases, with 16 bases between. This CDR3 has 14 amino acids. Germline V gives CDR1 MNHEY, CDR2 SVGAGI. The CDR3 is CASSPQAFWETQYF. Here the CDR3 DNA reads TGTGCCAGCAGCCCCCAGGCCTTCTGGGAGACCCAGTACTTC.

The V call is TRBV27, the J call TRBJ2-7; D is ambiguous. The CDR3 is 11 amino acids. Trimming removed 6 bases from V and 5 bases from J, with 8 bases in between. Germline V gene lookup returns CDR1 MNHEY and CDR2 SMNVEV (reference sequence). This CDR3 is CASRGWDEQYF. The CDR3 DNA is TGTGCCAGCAGGGGTTGGGACGAGCAGTACTTC.

In DNA, the CDR3 is TGCGCCAGCAGTCCGGGACGGGAGAGCACAGATACGCAGTATTTT. Protein: CASSPGRESTDTQYF. The rearrangement uses TRBV23-1 and TRBJ2-3; tentative D call: TRBD2 (6 bases). TRBV23-1 falls under the ORF class, with uncertain function. CDR3 size: 15 residues. V was trimmed by 4 bases and J by 0 bases, leaving 11 bases between them.

This chain uses TRBV5-1 with TRBJ2-2; D gene uncertain. The CDR3 runs 15 residues. Trimming shortened V by 3 bases and J by 3 bases, and 12 bases separated the two germline ends. Germline V gene data show CDR1 as SGHRS and CDR2 as YFSETQ. This CDR3 is CASSSYGAYTGELFF. The DNA of the CDR3 is TGCGCCAGCAGCTCCTATGGTGCGTACACCGGGGAGCTGTTTTTT.

The chain uses TRBV11-2 and TRBJ1-6; no reliable D call. The V gene's germline CDR1 is SGHAT and CDR2 FQNNGV. The CDR3 consists of 11 residues. Trimming stripped 5 bases from V and 6 bases from J, with 2 bases between. This chain's CDR3 is CASSANSPLHF. CDR3 nucleotide sequence: TGTGCCAGCAGCGCTAATTCACCCCTCCACTTT.

The gene calls are TRBV29-1 and TRBJ2-5; 7 bases fit TRBD2. Germline-derived CDR1 and CDR2 are SQVTM and ANQGSEA. This CDR3 spans 14 amino acids. The J segment lost 4 bases and the V segment lost 4 bases, leaving 9 bases of the junction unmatched. As DNA, the CDR3 is TGCAGCGTTGTCGGCTCGGGGGGTGGAGAGACCCAGTACTTC. It specifies CSVVGSGGGETQYF.